Described below is a single T cell receptor (beta chain) sequence and its context. Its antigen remains unidentified. No base-level quality is on record; no much larger clone is a single base apart. The sample is drawn from a study of T cells in tumors after PD-1 blockade (dated by TCRdb to about 2019). Context from the whole study: Patients with prior checkpoint blockade, systemic immunosuppressant use, or recent radiotherapy or other anti-cancer therapy within 4 weeks were excluded. Pembrolizumab 200 mg every 3 weeks or cemiplimab 350 mg every 2 weeks was administered to patients. Some patients also continued taking vismodegib 150 mg daily during anti-PD-1 treatment. On average, peripheral blood samples had more than 90,000 TCR templates (range roughly 21,000-290,000) and 36,536 unique clonotypes. The study performed paired single-cell RNA and TCR sequencing on site-matched tumors from BCC or SCC patients before and after anti-PD-1 therapy. To compare clonotypes in blood and tumor, bulk TCR sequencing was done on 10 peripheral blood samples taken from 4 or 5 patients. RECIST version 1.1 was the standard used to evaluate clinical response. Beyond this particular receptor, the publication reports: Around 37% of tumor TCR clonotypes were detected in blood, and some novel exhausted tumor clones were observed in pre-treatment blood, which was taken as suggesting peripheral recruitment. Where the novel T cell clones came from was not identified, and possible sources could include lymphoid organs or rare unexpanded clones inside the tumor or in the tumor periphery.

V is cut back by 6 bases and J by 6 bases, with 7 bases in the junction unmatched. For CDR1 and CDR2, the germline V gene (reference sequence) lists LGHDT and YNNKEL. The CDR3 runs 14 residues from the cysteine to the phenylalanine. The read is trimmed to its CDR3 DNA, 42 bases read in frame from base 1. Genomic DNA extracted from tumor biopsies or peripheral blood was used for bulk TCRbeta sequencing, with input ranging from roughly 550 ng to 6,500 ng. Every patient was a poor candidate for surgical resection and had histologically proven advanced or metastatic basal or squamous cell carcinoma. The basal cell carcinoma cohort comprised fewer than twelve patients, of whom 8 had bulk tumor TCR sequencing. The immunoSEQ platform was used for deep TCRbeta sequencing. For the original study's pipeline: Only productive rearrangements were exported from the immunoSEQ Analyzer for downstream analysis. T cell phenotypes were assigned to bulk TCRbeta clonotypes by matching to single-cell RNA+TCR-seq clones sharing the same TCRbeta sequence. Using bulk TCR sequencing data, clone enrichment in tumor was calculated by dividing a clone's tumor frequency by the same clone's PBMC frequency. TCRs were grouped by GLIPH into specificity groups, defined as clusters of distinct TCRs likely recognizing common antigens via shared CDR3 motifs. TCRdb provides this immuneACCESS table in a form limited to in-frame rearrangements. Some clones are lacking; in checked studies, under half of them reflect an unresolved V gene, and why the rest are absent is not known. V and J calls and clone size are given by that table; D and trimming were obtained from the DNA. This sample gives approximately 47,000 clones in total; more than 65% of them show up just once. The leading ten clones occupy approximately 8.3% of the sample.

This clonotype originated in a human donor with advanced basal cell or squamous cell carcinoma (not recorded which). The chain is encoded by TRBV3-1 (or the pseudogene TRBV3-2) joined to TRBJ1-4, with 7 bases aligning to TRBD1. The sample in question was PBMCs, obtained before anti-PD-1 therapy. Here the CDR3 is given as CASSRQGDYEKLFF. DNA sequence: TGTGCCAGCAGTAGACAGGGAGATTATGAAAAACTGTTTTTT.